Described below is a single T cell receptor (beta chain) sequence and its context. Its antigen is currently unknown. Germline CDR1 is MNHNY and CDR2 is SVGAGI (reference sequence). V lost 0 bases and J lost 1, with 13 bases in between. This CDR3 is built from 17 residues. This sample stems from a study of T cell repertoires in cytomegalovirus infection. TCRdb reprocessed the reads with MiXCR, giving one entry per CDR3 protein. The table includes under 500,000 distinct CDR3 sequences, about 42% detected once. The TCR originated in a human donor in good health (CMV status not recorded). Some clones in this sample may be carry-over from other donors' samples. The sequences come from cultured PBMCs, collected from culture after CMV antigen stimulation. The rearrangement uses TRBV6-6 and TRBJ2-1; D possibly corresponds to TRBD2 (6 bases). CDR3 coding DNA: TGTGCCAGCAGTTACTCCCGGGACTGGTATTCCTACAATGAGCAGTTCTTC. Amino acids: CASSYSRDWYSYNEQFF.